Following are 17 T cell receptor beta chains from one sample sequenced in a study of blood T cell repertoires in COVID-19. Using immunoSEQ multiplex PCR, the repertoire was profiled, and TCRdb retains in-frame clones only, with some absent. The sample holds 200,000 or so clones, 88% seen once. Sequenced input: peripheral blood. Every receptor here comes from a man between 65 and 79 years old with active or convalescent COVID-19.

The J gene is TRBJ2-1, the V gene TRBV7-2, with TRBD2 matching over 8 bases. Germline values: CDR1 SGHTA, CDR2 FQGNSA. V lost 1 base to trimming and J lost 8 bases; unmatched junction nucleotides: 16. This CDR3 is 18 amino acids long. The CDR3 nucleotides read TGTGCCAGCAGCTTAGACTTTGGCGCGGGAGGAGTTTCCGATGAGCAGTTCTTC. This sequence encodes CASSLDFGAGGVSDEQFF. Together with reference TRBV7-2 and TRBJ2-1, the CDR3 gives the full variable domain: GAGVSQSPSNKVTEKGKDVELRCDPISGHTALYWYRQSLGQGLEFLIYFQGNSAPDKSGLPSDRFSAERTGGSVSTLTIQRTQQEDSAVYLCASSLDFGAGGVSDEQFFGPGTRLTVL.

Only one count was recorded for this clone. The V and J genes are TRBV28 and TRBJ2-5; 13 bases line up with TRBD2. The CDR3 spans 15 residues. Looked up from germline, CDR1 is MDHEN and CDR2 is SYDVKM. V shed 4 bases, J shed 1 base, and the junction held 0 bases outside the gene matches. The CDR3 here is CASSWTSGSQETQYF. The CDR3 DNA reads TGTGCCAGCAGTTGGACTAGCGGGAGCCAAGAGACCCAGTACTTC. The whole variable domain, remainder taken from reference TRBV28 and TRBJ2-5, is DVKVTQSSRYLVKRTGEKVFLECVQDMDHENMFWYRQDPGLGLRLIYFSYDVKMKEKGDIPEGYSVSREKKERFSLILESASTNQTSMYLCASSWTSGSQETQYFGPGTRLLVL.

V gene TRBV11-3 combines with J gene TRBJ2-2; maybe TRBD2 (5 bases). The CDR3 runs to 16 residues. The ends were cut back, 1 base at V and 4 bases at J, with 13 bases in the middle. CDR1 is SGHNT, CDR2 YENEEA, per germline. This chain's CDR3 is CASSLALGVATGELFF. CDR3 DNA: TGTGCCAGCAGCTTAGCCCTCGGGGTAGCCACCGGGGAGCTGTTTTTT.

The chain joins TRBV4-1 to TRBJ2-5; D is perhaps TRBD1 (6 bases). The CDR3 length is 17 residues. Germline CDR1 is MGHRA and CDR2 is YSYEKL. V lost 0 bases, J lost 7 bases, and 21 bases lay in between. Written as DNA, the CDR3 is TGCGCCAGCAGCCAAGAGCCGCCGACAGGCGGCGGGTGGACCCAGTACTTC. It codes for CASSQEPPTGGGWTQYF.

The genes are TRBV10-3 and TRBJ1-1; TRBD1 is a possible D gene (6 bases). The V and J ends lost 7 bases and 1 base respectively, with 10 bases between them. The CDR3 sequence is 13 residues long. Germline V gives CDR1 ENHRY, CDR2 SYGVKD. Here the CDR3 DNA reads TGTGCCATCAAAGTACAGGGGAACACTGAAGCTTTCTTT. This sequence encodes CAIKVQGNTEAFF.

The J gene is TRBJ1-6, the V gene TRBV9, with 10 bases lining up with TRBD1. V lost 4 bases and J lost 11; bases outside the gene matches: 15. The CDR3 loop spans 17 amino acids. Per the germline V gene, CDR1 is SGDLS and CDR2 is YYNGEE. The DNA for the CDR3 is TGTGCCAGCAGCCTCCAGGGGGGGACAGGGGTTCTCACACCCCTCCACTTT. Translated: CASSLQGGTGVLTPLHF.

The rearrangement uses TRBV6-2 or TRBV6-3 and TRBJ2-7, with D possibly matching TRBD1 (6 bases). Per germline, CDR1 MNHEY and CDR2 SVGEGT. V dropped 5 bases and J dropped 1 base, with 12 bases sitting between them. This CDR3 comprises 14 residues. The CDR3 loop reads CASSMTGPSYEQYF. In DNA, the CDR3 is TGTGCCAGCAGTATGACAGGTCCGTCCTACGAGCAGTACTTC.

The chain couples TRBV20-1 to TRBJ1-2; 9 bases fit TRBD1. The CDR3 has 14 residues. From germline, CDR1 is DFQATT and CDR2 SNEGSKA (reference sequence). The ends lost 7 bases at V and 6 bases at J; junction bases unmatched: 12. CDR3 sequence (DNA): TGCAGTGTTAGTCCAACAGGGGGCGCAAATGGCTACACCTTC. It yields the protein CSVSPTGGANGYTF.

J is TRBJ1-1 and V is TRBV5-4, with D possibly matching TRBD1 (5 bases). The CDR3 is 15 residues long. The V end lost 4 bases, the J end lost 0 bases, and 13 bases lay between the germline ends. Germline V gene sequence: CDR1 SGHNT, CDR2 YYREEE (reference sequence). As DNA, the CDR3 is TGTGCCAGCAGCCCCCGGGGGTTTATGAACACTGAAGCTTTCTTT. Its translation is CASSPRGFMNTEAFF.

This clone was observed once. The V and J genes are TRBV7-9 and TRBJ1-5; D perhaps matches TRBD1 (5 bases). This CDR3 is built from 17 residues. The V end was cut by 1 base, the J end by 1 base, with 14 bases between. Looked up from germline, CDR1 is SEHNR and CDR2 is FQNEAQ (reference sequence). The CDR3 sequence: CASSLGVVGGSNQPQHF. CDR3 coding DNA: TGTGCCAGCAGCTTAGGGGTGGTTGGGGGGAGCAATCAGCCCCAGCATTTT.

This clone was picked up one time. The chain employs TRBV7-2 and TRBJ1-4, with 7 bases aligning to TRBD1. Germline V gene sequence: CDR1 SGHTA, CDR2 FQGNSA. V shed 5 bases, J shed 4 bases, and the junction held 4 bases outside the gene matches. CDR3 length: 14 amino acids. CDR3 DNA sequence: TGTGCCAGCAGCGCGGGACAGCGTAATGAAAAACTGTTTTTT. Its protein product is CASSAGQRNEKLFF. The full variable domain, rest sourced from reference TRBV7-2 and TRBJ1-4, is GAGVSQSPSNKVTEKGKDVELRCDPISGHTALYWYRQSLGQGLEFLIYFQGNSAPDKSGLPSDRFSAERTGGSVSTLTIQRTQQEDSAVYLCASSAGQRNEKLFFGSGTQLSVL.

The chain employs TRBV7-2 and TRBJ2-7; 7 nucleotides line up with TRBD1. Germline V gene sequence: CDR1 SGHTA, CDR2 FQGNSA. This CDR3 comprises 15 residues. Trimming took 1 base from V and 3 from J; bases not matched to a gene: 6. The CDR3 protein is CASSLVRGPSYEQYF. The CDR3 DNA reads as TGTGCCAGCAGCTTAGTTAGGGGGCCTAGCTACGAGCAGTACTTC.

The chain has TRBV19 and TRBJ2-7, with TRBD1 matching 9 bases. The germline gives CDR1 LNHDA, CDR2 SQIVND (reference sequence). The CDR3 totals 13 residues. With V trimmed by 5 bases and J by 2 bases, 1 base remained unmatched. The CDR3 here is CASSRQGAYEQYF. The DNA of the CDR3 is TGTGCCAGTAGTCGACAGGGGGCCTACGAGCAGTACTTC.

V is TRBV3-1 (or the pseudogene TRBV3-2) and J is TRBJ2-7, with TRBD2 identical over 13 bases. V shed 3 bases and J 1 base; nucleotides not matched to a gene: 15. Germline lookup yields CDR1 LGHDT and CDR2 YNNKEL (reference sequence). This CDR3 comprises 20 residues. The DNA for the CDR3 is TGTGCCAGCAGCCAGGGGGGACGGAAACCGGGACTAGCGGGGTCCTACGAGCAGTACTTC. Translating gives CASSQGGRKPGLAGSYEQYF.

The CDR3 bases are TGTGCCACCAGTAGAGTGGTAGGCAGGCCGAATCAGCCCCAGCATTTT. Translated, it gives CATSRVVGRPNQPQHF. J is TRBJ1-5 and V is TRBV24-1; D uncertain. The CDR3 spans 16 residues. V was trimmed by 6 bases and J by 4 bases, leaving 18 bases between them. Per germline, CDR1 KGHDR and CDR2 SFDVKD.

The rearrangement links TRBV30 to TRBJ2-2; TRBD2 aligns across 14 bases. V was clipped by 2 bases and J by 8 bases; unmatched bases: 13. Looked up from germline, CDR1 is GTSNPN and CDR2 is SVGIG (reference sequence). CDR3 size: 18 residues. The CDR3 coding sequence is TGTGCCTGGAGTTCAACTCGGGTTGGACTAGCGGGAGGTGGGGAGCTGTTTTTT. Protein: CAWSSTRVGLAGGGELFF.

The chain combines TRBV28 with TRBJ2-1, with 8 positions matching TRBD1. In germline, CDR1 is MDHEN, CDR2 SYDVKM. Trimming removed 6 bases from V and 3 bases from J; junction bases left unmatched: 4. This CDR3 region has 14 residues. The CDR3 loop reads CASRRTGLYNEQFF. The CDR3 DNA reads as TGTGCCAGCAGAAGGACAGGGCTCTACAATGAGCAGTTCTTC.